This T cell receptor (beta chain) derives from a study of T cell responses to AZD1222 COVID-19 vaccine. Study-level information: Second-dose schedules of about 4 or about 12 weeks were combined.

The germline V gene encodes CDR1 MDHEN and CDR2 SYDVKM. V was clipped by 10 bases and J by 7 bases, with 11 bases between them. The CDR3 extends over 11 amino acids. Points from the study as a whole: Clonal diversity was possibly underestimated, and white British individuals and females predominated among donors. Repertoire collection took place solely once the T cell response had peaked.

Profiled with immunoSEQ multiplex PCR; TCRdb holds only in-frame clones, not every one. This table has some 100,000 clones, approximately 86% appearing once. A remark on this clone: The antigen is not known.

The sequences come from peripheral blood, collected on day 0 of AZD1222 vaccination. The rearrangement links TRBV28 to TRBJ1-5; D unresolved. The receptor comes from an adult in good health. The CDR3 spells CATEMGQPQHF. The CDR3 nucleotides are TGTGCCACCGAAATGGGACAGCCCCAGCATTTT.